Described below is a single T cell receptor beta chain sequence and its context. Its specificity is unknown. Time point here: week 23, last vaccination. Mutant IDH1 20-mer peptide, at 300 ug, made up each vaccine dose, with topical imiquimod. Diagnosis in the donors showed new WHO grade 3 or 4 astrocytomas that were IDH1-mutant and ATRX-lost. Germline V gene lookup returns CDR1 SGHTA and CDR2 FQGNSA. V was clipped by 2 bases and J by 5 bases; unmatched bases: 5. This CDR3 spans 15 amino acids. This sample stems from a study of a mutant IDH1 vaccine in newly diagnosed glioma. Study overall: In weeks 1, 3, 5, 7, 11, 15, 19 and 23, patients were immunized, eight times in all.

Clones were sequenced by immunoSEQ multiplex PCR, and TCRdb holds only the in-frame ones, with some missing. The table shows about 56,000 clones, with 85% to 90% occurring only once. The TCR was taken from a man aged 40-55 years with glioma. Sequenced here: PBMCs, sampled from a glioma patient whose treatment included an IDH1 peptide vaccine. The rearrangement links TRBV7-2 to TRBJ2-1, with 8 positions matching TRBD2. Here the CDR3 reads CASSLFSGIDNEQFF. DNA of the CDR3: TGTGCCAGCAGCTTATTTAGCGGGATCGACAATGAGCAGTTCTTC.